The rows below give T cell receptor beta chains drawn from one sample of a study of T cells in Graves' hyperthyroidism and ophthalmopathy. TCRdb fed the multiplex PCR reads into MiXCR, producing one record per CDR3 protein. The sample consists of under 700,000 distinct CDR3 sequences, 16% of them appearing once. Input material: blood. Source of these receptors: a woman aged 18-29 years with Graves' hyperthyroidism. CDR3s leave out the opening cysteine and the closing phenylalanine or tryptophan. The D gene is left open where the match is weak. Only part of the rows carry a size: once, few, many, or a class if the clone is expanded.

many	TRBV5-1	14	NA	ASSLGVAGSTDTQY
many	TRBV27	12	TRBD1	ASSFTGVRNEQY
NA	TRBV29-1	9	NA	SVADTDTQY
many	TRBV29-1	13	NA	SALVSGLSSYEQY
NA	TRBV12-3/TRBV12-4	12	NA	ASSLVGRNEKLF
NA	TRBV19	15	TRBD2	ASSILTSGVSTDTQY
once	TRBV27	15	NA	ASSQSVRRTSSYEQY
NA	TRBV3-1	12	TRBD1	ATAGTGGYDEQF
few	TRBV24-1	13	TRBD1	ATSDPDRGGGGYT
many	TRBV12-5	19	TRBD2	ASGLAGLAGGPSNPKNIQY
NA	TRBV20-1	9	NA	SASSRGEQF
few	TRBV2	16	TRBD1	ASSEGDRTGFDKNIQY
NA	TRBV13	11	NA	ASSPARDYGYT
NA	TRBV19	14	NA	ASSIRAGWNNSPLH
NA	TRBV20-1	12	TRBD2	SASRTSGSYEQF
NA	TRBV30	11	NA	GGWSGEGYEQY
many	TRBV20-1	12	NA	SASRGTGTDFLF
many	TRBV29-1	12	NA	SVEFEGWNYGYT
once	TRBV6-1	11	TRBD1	ASNRDRGHGYT
many	TRBV6-1	13	NA	ASSEPPSGSQPQH
NA	TRBV6-2/TRBV6-3	10	NA	ASSHTNGELF
many	TRBV12-3/TRBV12-4	13	NA	ASSLEGLFNSPLH
few	TRBV6-2/TRBV6-3	13	TRBD2	ASTPKGLGQETQY
few	TRBV6-1	16	NA	ASSEDPGGPYSNQPQH
many	TRBV4-3	15	TRBD1	ASRTFRTGDGTDTQY
few	TRBV29-1	12	TRBD1	SVDRGQGAGGYT
few	TRBV5-1	12	TRBD2	ASSLTSGSHEQY
few	TRBV3-1	13	TRBD1	ASARDRGNTGELF
NA	TRBV4-1	14	NA	ASSQDSRGNTGELF
NA	TRBV5-8	13	NA	ASSFSGAMNTEAF
few	TRBV6-1	12	NA	ASRPAPVSSGYT
NA	TRBV7-9	11	NA	ASSPMTDQPQH
few	TRBV11-2	15	TRBD1	ASSFPTGERAKNIQY
many	TRBV12-5	13	TRBD1	ASGTGQGPNTEAF
few	TRBV28	11	NA	ASSLAGFYEQC
NA	TRBV6-5	15	TRBD1	ASSYSLRQGATGELF
NA	TRBV3-1	14	TRBD1	ASSLDRGLFDYGYT
few	TRBV18	12	NA	ASSPRVAFDGYT
many	TRBV7-2	11	NA	ASSLVTPAVQY
many	TRBV28	11	NA	ASKEPPNYGYT
many	TRBV5-1	12	TRBD2	ASLRAGPTDTQY
few	TRBV6-1	15	NA	ASSEPPLMTGLYEQY
many	TRBV5-1	13	TRBD2	ASNPGLAGIHEQY
NA	TRBV20-1	14	TRBD1	SASDVAGTGRTEAF
many	TRBV18	13	TRBD1	ASSRTGGDGTEAF
few	TRBV18	16	NA	ASSPLLLDPYSMDEQF
NA	TRBV27	11	NA	ASSLKGRETQY
many	TRBV6-6	16	TRBD1	ASSYSGTGGRLAYEQY
NA	TRBV20-1	8	NA	SARGVGYT
many	TRBV27	15	TRBD2	ASSLNSGSGPYNEQF
many	TRBV12-3/TRBV12-4	15	TRBD2	ASSFPTGLAAQETQY
many	TRBV10-3	12	TRBD1	AISDIGQVREQY